The entry that follows covers one T cell receptor (beta chain) sequence. This entry is derived from a study of beta chain features in type 1 diabetes. Study overall: All samples together contributed 100 million to 120 million sorted cells for examination.

The V gene's germline CDR1 is SGDLS and CDR2 YYNGEE. This CDR3 has 15 amino acids. The V gene lost 8 bases and the J gene lost 0 bases, with 15 bases spanning the gap. The investigators reverse transcribed all of the isolated RNA, so they sequenced expressed TCRB transcripts. The protocol was immunoSEQ multiplex PCR, while the TCRdb copy is restricted to in-frame clones and leaves out a portion. The profile shows 400,000 to 600,000 clones, approximately 30% of them singletons. This receptor was taken from a man younger than 30 in good health. Input material: naive CD4+ T cells from blood. The chain carries TRBV9 and TRBJ2-1; D is unclear. The CDR3 DNA is TGTGCCAGTACCCCCGGTTCAAGCTCCTACAATGAGCAGTTCTTC. Its protein is CASTPGSSSYNEQFF.